This is a list of T cell receptor beta chains from one sample in a study of shared clonotypes between healthy human individuals. Sequenced by immunoSEQ multiplex PCR; TCRdb stores in-frame clones only, minus some. Seen here are hundreds of thousands of clones, 90% to 95% observed once, and the top ten hold approximately 0.11%. Sequenced material: naive CD8+ T cells sorted from blood. These receptors originate from a woman aged 25-40 years in good health. The CDR3 runs from the conserved cysteine through the conserved F or W. Each record gives: V gene, CDR3 protein.

TRBV6-6	CASSSRQGTNYGYTF
TRBV27	CASSHGTSGKDEQFF
TRBV6-1	CASSVWVVMNTEAFF
TRBV25-1	CASSRLGANTEAFF
TRBV6-4	CASSDSIGGSYEQYF
TRBV27	CASSFGLAGTYEQYF
TRBV4-1	CASSQHGSYGYTF
TRBV7-2	CASSSLGFGYTF
TRBV13	CASSDPAEETQYF
TRBV5-1	CASSLGQGPATNEKLFF
TRBV19	CASSTLAGGGNEQFF
TRBV21-1	CASSKVLGLVHHYEQYF
TRBV28	CASSLPAGTDNEQYF